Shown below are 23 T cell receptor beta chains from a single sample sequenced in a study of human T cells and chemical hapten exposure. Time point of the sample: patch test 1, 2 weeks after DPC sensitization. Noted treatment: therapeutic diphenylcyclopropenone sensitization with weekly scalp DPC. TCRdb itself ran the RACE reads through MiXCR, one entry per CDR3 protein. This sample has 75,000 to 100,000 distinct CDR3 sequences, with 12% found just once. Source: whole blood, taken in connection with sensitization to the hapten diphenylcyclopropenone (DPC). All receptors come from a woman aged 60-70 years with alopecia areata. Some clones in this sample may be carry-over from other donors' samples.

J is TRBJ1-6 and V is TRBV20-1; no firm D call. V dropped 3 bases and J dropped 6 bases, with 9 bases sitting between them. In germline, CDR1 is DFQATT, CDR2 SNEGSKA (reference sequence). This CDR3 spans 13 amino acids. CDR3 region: CSASGQPNSPLHF. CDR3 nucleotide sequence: TGCAGTGCTAGCGGTCAGCCTAATTCACCCCTCCACTTT.

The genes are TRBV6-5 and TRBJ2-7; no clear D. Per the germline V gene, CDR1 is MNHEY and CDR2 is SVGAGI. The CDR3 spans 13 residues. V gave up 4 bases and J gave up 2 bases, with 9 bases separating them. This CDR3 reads CASSSLGTYEQYF. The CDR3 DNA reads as TGTGCCAGCAGTTCCCTGGGGACCTACGAGCAGTACTTC.

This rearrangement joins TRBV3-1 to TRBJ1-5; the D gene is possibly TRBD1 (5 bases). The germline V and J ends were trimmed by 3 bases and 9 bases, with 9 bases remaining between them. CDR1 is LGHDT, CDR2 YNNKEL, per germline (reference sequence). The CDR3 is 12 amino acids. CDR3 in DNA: TGTGCCAGCAGCCAGCGGGGGGTGCCCCAGCATTTT. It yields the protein CASSQRGVPQHF.

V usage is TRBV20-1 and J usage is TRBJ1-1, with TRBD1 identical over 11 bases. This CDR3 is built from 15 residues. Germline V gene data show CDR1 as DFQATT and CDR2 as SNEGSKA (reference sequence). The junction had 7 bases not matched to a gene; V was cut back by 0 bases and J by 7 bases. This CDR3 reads CSARDRDRGSGEAFF. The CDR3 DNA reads TGCAGTGCTAGAGACCGGGACAGGGGGTCTGGTGAAGCTTTCTTT.

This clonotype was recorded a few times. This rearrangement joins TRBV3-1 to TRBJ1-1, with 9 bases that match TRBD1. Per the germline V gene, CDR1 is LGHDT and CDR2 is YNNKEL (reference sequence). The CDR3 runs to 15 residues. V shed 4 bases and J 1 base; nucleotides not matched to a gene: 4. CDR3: CASSPTTGGNTEAFF. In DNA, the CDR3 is TGTGCCAGCAGCCCAACGACAGGGGGGAACACTGAAGCTTTCTTT.

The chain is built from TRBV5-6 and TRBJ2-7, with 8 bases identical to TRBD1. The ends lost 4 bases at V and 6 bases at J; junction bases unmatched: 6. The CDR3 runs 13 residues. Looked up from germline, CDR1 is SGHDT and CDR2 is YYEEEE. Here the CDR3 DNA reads TGTGCCAGCAGCGCGGACAGGGTGAGCGAGCAGTACTTC. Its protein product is CASSADRVSEQYF. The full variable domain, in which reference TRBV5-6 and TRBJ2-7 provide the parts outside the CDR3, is DAGVTQSPTHLIKTRGQQVTLRCSPKSGHDTVSWYQQALGQGPQFIFQYYEEEERQRGNFPDRFSGHQFPNYSSELNVNALLLGDSALYLCASSADRVSEQYFGPGTRLTVT.

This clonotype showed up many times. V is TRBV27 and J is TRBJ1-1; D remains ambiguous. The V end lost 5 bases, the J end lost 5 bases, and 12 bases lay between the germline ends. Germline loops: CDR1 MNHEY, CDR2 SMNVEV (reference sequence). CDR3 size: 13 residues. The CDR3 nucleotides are TGTGCCAGCAGTCCAAATCTACCGACTGAAGCTTTCTTT. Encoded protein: CASSPNLPTEAFF.

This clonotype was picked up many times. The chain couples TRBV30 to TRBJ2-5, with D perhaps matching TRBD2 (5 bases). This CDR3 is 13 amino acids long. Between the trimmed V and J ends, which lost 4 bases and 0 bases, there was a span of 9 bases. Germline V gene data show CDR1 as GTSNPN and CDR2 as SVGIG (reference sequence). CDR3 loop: CAWTGKYQETQYF. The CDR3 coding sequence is TGTGCCTGGACGGGGAAGTACCAAGAGACCCAGTACTTC.

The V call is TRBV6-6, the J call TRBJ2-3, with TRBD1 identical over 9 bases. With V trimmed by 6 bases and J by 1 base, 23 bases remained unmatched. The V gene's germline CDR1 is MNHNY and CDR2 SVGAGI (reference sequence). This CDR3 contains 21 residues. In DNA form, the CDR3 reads TGTGCCAGCAGCACCTTAGATCACAGGGGGCGCTTGAGTTCGGGCACAGATACGCAGTATTTT. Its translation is CASSTLDHRGRLSSGTDTQYF.

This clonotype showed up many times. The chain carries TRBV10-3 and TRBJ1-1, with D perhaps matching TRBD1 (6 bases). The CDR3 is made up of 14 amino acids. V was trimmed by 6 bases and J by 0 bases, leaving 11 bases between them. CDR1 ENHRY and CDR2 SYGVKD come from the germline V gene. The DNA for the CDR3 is TGTGCCATCAGGCCTAGGGACATGAACACTGAAGCTTTCTTT. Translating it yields CAIRPRDMNTEAFF.

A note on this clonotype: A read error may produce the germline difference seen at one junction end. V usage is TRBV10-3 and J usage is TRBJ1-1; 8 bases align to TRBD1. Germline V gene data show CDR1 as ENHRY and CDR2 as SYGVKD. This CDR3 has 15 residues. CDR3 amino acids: CAITERQGINTEAFF. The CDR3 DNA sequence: TGTGCCATCACTGAGAGACAGGGGATCAACACTGAAGCTTTCTTT.

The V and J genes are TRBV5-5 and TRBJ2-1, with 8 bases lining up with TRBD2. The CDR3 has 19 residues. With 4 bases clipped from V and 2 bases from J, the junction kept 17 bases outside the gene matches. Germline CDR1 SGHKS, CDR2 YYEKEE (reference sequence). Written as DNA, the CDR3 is TGTGCCAGCAGCCCGCGACTGAGCGGGGGAACCAGCGCCTACAATGAGCAGTTCTTC. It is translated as CASSPRLSGGTSAYNEQFF. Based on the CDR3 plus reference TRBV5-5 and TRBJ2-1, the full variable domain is DAGVTQSPTHLIKTRGQQVTLRCSPISGHKSVSWYQQVLGQGPQFIFQYYEKEERGRGNFPDRFSARQFPNYSSELNVNALLLGDSALYLCASSPRLSGGTSAYNEQFFGPGTRLTVL.

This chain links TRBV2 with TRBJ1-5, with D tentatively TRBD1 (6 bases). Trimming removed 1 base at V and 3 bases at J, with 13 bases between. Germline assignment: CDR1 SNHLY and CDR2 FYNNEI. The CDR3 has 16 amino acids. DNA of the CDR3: TGTGCCAGCAGTGAAGTCCGGACAGCCTCCAATCAGCCCCAGCATTTT. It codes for CASSEVRTASNQPQHF.

CDR3 sequence (DNA): TGTGCCAGCAGTTTATCGAGAGAAGGGAGCGACTACACCTTC. It yields the protein CASSLSREGSDYTF. This sequence joins TRBV27 and TRBJ1-2; D not certain. V lost 0 bases and J lost 10, with 15 bases in between. Germline V lookup: CDR1 MNHEY, CDR2 SMNVEV (reference sequence). CDR3 length: 14 amino acids.

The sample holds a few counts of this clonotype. In DNA, the CDR3 is TGTGCCAGCAGCCCCGAGCGGGGAATCCGGCGCGAGCAGTACTTC. Translating it yields CASSPERGIRREQYF. The chain employs TRBV9 and TRBJ2-7, with 7 bases fitting TRBD2. The J segment lost 6 bases and the V segment lost 4 bases, leaving 13 bases of the junction unmatched. Germline V gene lookup returns CDR1 SGDLS and CDR2 YYNGEE. The CDR3 is 15 residues long.

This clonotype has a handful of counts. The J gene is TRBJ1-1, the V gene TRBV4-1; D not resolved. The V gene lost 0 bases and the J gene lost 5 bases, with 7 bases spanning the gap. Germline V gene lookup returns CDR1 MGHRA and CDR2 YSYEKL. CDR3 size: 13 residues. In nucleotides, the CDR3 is TGCGCCAGCAGCCAAGACAGAGGGACTGAAGCTTTCTTT. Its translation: CASSQDRGTEAFF.

This chain's CDR3 is CASRGLGINEQFF. CDR3 DNA: TGTGCCAGCAGGGGACTAGGAATCAATGAGCAGTTCTTC. The rearrangement links TRBV5-6 to TRBJ2-1; TRBD2 matches at 8 bases. The CDR3 contains 13 residues. From germline, CDR1 is SGHDT and CDR2 YYEEEE. The junction had 4 bases not matched to a gene; V was cut back by 5 bases and J by 6 bases.

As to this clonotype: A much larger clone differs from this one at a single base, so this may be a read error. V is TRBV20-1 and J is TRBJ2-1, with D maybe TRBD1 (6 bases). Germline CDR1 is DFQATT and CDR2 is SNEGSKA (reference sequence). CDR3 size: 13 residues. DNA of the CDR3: TGCGGTGCTAGTCGACAGGTGGGCAATGAGCAGTTCTTC. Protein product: CGASRQVGNEQFF.

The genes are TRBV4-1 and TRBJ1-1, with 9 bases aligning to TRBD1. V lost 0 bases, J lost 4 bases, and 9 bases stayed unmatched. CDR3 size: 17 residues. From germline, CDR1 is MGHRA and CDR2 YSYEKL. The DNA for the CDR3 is TGCGCCAGCAGCCAAGAGCCGGACAGGGGCCCAGGCACTGAAGCTTTCTTT. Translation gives CASSQEPDRGPGTEAFF.

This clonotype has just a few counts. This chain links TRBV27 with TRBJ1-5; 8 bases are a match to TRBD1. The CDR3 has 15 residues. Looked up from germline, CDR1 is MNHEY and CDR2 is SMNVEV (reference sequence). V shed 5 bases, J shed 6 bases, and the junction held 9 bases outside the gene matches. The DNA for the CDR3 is TGTGCCAGCAGTCGGACAGGGTGGCCAGGTCAGCCCCAGCATTTT. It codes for CASSRTGWPGQPQHF.

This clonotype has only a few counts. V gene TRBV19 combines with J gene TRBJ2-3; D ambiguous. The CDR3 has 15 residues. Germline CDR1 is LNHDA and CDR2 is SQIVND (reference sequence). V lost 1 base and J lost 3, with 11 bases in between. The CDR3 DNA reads TGTGCCAGTAGTATAGGGGCAGGTGGGACAGATACGCAGTATTTT. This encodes CASSIGAGGTDTQYF.

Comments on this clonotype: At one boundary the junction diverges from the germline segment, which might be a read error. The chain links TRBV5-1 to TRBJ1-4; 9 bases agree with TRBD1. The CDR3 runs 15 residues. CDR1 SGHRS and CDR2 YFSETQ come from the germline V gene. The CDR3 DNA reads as TGCGCCAGCAGCTTGGCGACAGGGGGGAGTGAAAAACTGTCTTTT. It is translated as CASSLATGGSEKLSF.

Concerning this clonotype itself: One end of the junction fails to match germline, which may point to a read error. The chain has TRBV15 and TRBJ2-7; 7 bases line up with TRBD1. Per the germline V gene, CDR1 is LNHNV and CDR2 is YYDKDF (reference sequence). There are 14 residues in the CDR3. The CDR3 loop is CATSRRQGSHEQYF. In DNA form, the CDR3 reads TGTGCCACCAGCAGAAGACAGGGCTCCCACGAGCAGTACTTC.